This TCR beta chain was observed in a study of blood T cell repertoires in COVID-19. Study at large: Samples came from the United States, Italy and Spain, spanning acute and convalescent COVID-19. The analysed material was cDNA or gDNA that came from T cells, B-cell-depleted T cells, or PBMCs.

This CDR3 is built from 18 residues. Germline V gene sequence: CDR1 MNHEY, CDR2 SVGEGT. V was pared by 0 bases and J by 3 bases, with 18 bases between. In the source study's methods: The assay estimated nucleated cells by amplifying reference gene primers. The data were produced by immunoSEQ multiplex PCR, yet TCRdb's version contains in-frame clones alone and is incomplete. The V and J calls and clone size were taken over from that table, and D and trimming were inferred from the DNA. The sample lists roughly 100,000 clones, 80% to 90% seen once, with around 32% in the top ten. The sequencing sample was made of peripheral blood. V usage is TRBV6-2 or TRBV6-3 and J usage is TRBJ2-1, with D maybe TRBD2 (5 bases). This TCR was sampled from a woman of 80 years or more with acute or convalescent COVID-19. The chain's CDR3 is CASSYSRLWRAGYNEQFF. For the CDR3, the DNA is TGTGCCAGCAGTTACTCGAGACTGTGGCGGGCCGGCTACAATGAGCAGTTCTTC.